A selection of T cell receptor beta chains follows, all from one sample in a study of blood T cells in healthy people across ages. From the 5' RACE reads, TCRdb called clonotypes with MiXCR, one entry per CDR3 protein. The table has over 1,500,000 distinct CDR3 sequences, more than 35% seen once. Sequenced sample: blood. The receptors stem from a human donor in good health. Each CDR3 is given with its conserved first and last residue. A D gene is named only where the DNA matches it firmly. Rows may omit the clone size; those that give it use once, few, many or a size class.

>TRBV20-1|NA|NA|TRBJ1-2
CSASPPNSNYGYTF
TGCAGTGCTAGTCCCCCTAATAGTAACTATGGCTACACCTTC
>TRBV4-3|NA|NA|TRBJ1-1
CASSQSIFGSTEAFF
TGCGCCAGCAGCCAATCTATATTCGGGAGCACTGAAGCTTTCTTT
>TRBV9|NA|TRBD2|TRBJ2-7
CASSVATASGGPHEQYF
TGTGCCAGCAGCGTAGCTACGGCTAGCGGGGGCCCCCACGAGCAGTACTTC
>TRBV7-3|NA|TRBD2|TRBJ2-3
CASSLELAAITDTQYF
TGTGCCAGCAGCTTAGAACTAGCGGCGATCACAGATACGCAGTATTTT
>TRBV6-2/TRBV6-3|few|TRBD2|TRBJ2-1
CASSSPAALAGAYNEQFF
TGTGCCAGCAGTTCCCCCGCAGCCCTAGCGGGGGCTTACAATGAGCAGTTCTTC
>TRBV6-2/TRBV6-3|NA|TRBD1|TRBJ1-2
CASKEQGYGYTF
TGTGCCAGCAAAGAACAGGGGTATGGCTACACCTTC
>TRBV5-1|NA|TRBD1|TRBJ1-2
CASSPETGYYGYTF
TGCGCCAGCAGCCCTGAGACAGGGTACTATGGCTACACCTTC
>TRBV4-1|NA|NA|TRBJ2-5
CASSQDRIWGETQYF
TGCGCCAGCAGCCAAGATAGGATATGGGGGGAGACCCAGTACTTC
>TRBV7-8|few|NA|TRBJ2-1
CASSSGRSPHYNEQFF
TGTGCCAGCAGCTCAGGGAGGTCCCCGCACTACAATGAGCAGTTCTTC
>TRBV9|NA|TRBD2|TRBJ2-1
CASSLSSGGGNNEQFF
TGTGCCAGCAGCCTAAGTAGTGGGGGGGGTAACAATGAGCAGTTCTTC
>TRBV7-2|NA|TRBD2|TRBJ2-5
CASSPGLALETQYF
TGTGCCAGCAGCCCGGGACTAGCTTTAGAGACCCAGTACTTC
>TRBV6-2/TRBV6-3|few|NA|TRBJ1-2
CASSYAAEDFYGYTF
TGTGCCAGCAGTTACGCGGCAGAAGATTTCTATGGCTACACCTTC
>TRBV7-2|NA|TRBD2|TRBJ2-3
CASSFDLAGGRRDTQYF
TGTGCCAGCAGCTTTGATTTAGCGGGGGGGCGTAGGGATACGCAGTATTTT
>TRBV28|NA|TRBD1|TRBJ1-3
CASSLKGASGNTIYF
TGTGCCAGCAGTTTAAAGGGGGCTTCGGGAAACACCATATATTTT
>TRBV5-1|NA|NA|TRBJ1-2
CASRPDPDSNYGYTF
TGCGCCAGCAGACCCGACCCGGACAGTAACTATGGCTACACCTTC
>TRBV20-1|few|TRBD1|TRBJ1-2
CSARVQGAAVAHNYGYTF
TGCAGTGCTAGAGTTCAGGGGGCGGCTGTGGCACATAACTATGGCTACACCTTC
>TRBV15|NA|NA|TRBJ2-7
CATSIKKPWDEQYF
TGTGCCACCAGCATCAAGAAACCCTGGGACGAGCAGTACTTC
>TRBV7-2|NA|TRBD2|TRBJ2-1
CASSLALASGNNEQFF
TGTGCCAGCAGCTTAGCGTTGGCTAGCGGAAACAATGAGCAGTTCTTC